These 14 T cell receptor beta chains originate from one sample sequenced in a study of CD8 T cells in ankylosing spondylitis. TCRdb independently ran MiXCR on the 5' RACE reads; one entry per CDR3 protein. The data show around 250,000 distinct CDR3 sequences, with under 20% seen just once and roughly a third held by the top ten. Sample: blood, either unsorted or a sorted T cell fraction (not recorded which). The receptors shown here come from a male donor with ankylosing spondylitis or in good health (not recorded which).

This clonotype was counted a few times. The V and J genes are TRBV5-1 and TRBJ2-1; TRBD2 aligns across 10 bases. The CDR3 is 17 amino acids. Germline CDR1 and CDR2: SGHRS and YFSETQ. After removal of 2 bases from V and 1 base from J, the junction contained 6 bases not matched to a gene. CDR3 protein: CASSLPLAGVSYNEQFF. In nucleotides, the CDR3 is TGCGCCAGCAGCTTACCCCTAGCGGGAGTTTCCTACAATGAGCAGTTCTTC. The full variable domain, completed using reference TRBV5-1 and TRBJ2-1, is KAGVTQTPRYLIKTRGQQVTLSCSPISGHRSVSWYQQTPGQGLQFLFEYFSETQRNKGNFPGRFSGRQFSNSRSEMNVSTLELGDSALYLCASSLPLAGVSYNEQFFGPGTRLTVL.

V gene TRBV3-1 combines with J gene TRBJ2-3; D is unresolved. Germline loops: CDR1 LGHDT, CDR2 YNNKEL (reference sequence). V was pared by 3 bases and J by 0 bases, with 13 bases between. There are 16 residues in the CDR3. The CDR3 DNA sequence: TGTGCCAGCAGCCACAAGCCGAGTTCTAGCACAGATACGCAGTATTTT. Translation: CASSHKPSSSTDTQYF.

The table lists this clonotype with a few counts. The chain links TRBV7-2 to TRBJ2-7; D is ambiguous. Trimming stripped 1 base from V and 0 bases from J, with 10 bases between. This CDR3 region has 15 residues. The germline V gene has CDR1 SGHTA and CDR2 FQGNSA. The CDR3 is CASSLGMISSYEQYF. In DNA, the CDR3 is TGTGCCAGCAGCTTAGGAATGATTAGCTCCTACGAGCAGTACTTC.

The chain links TRBV5-6 to TRBJ2-2; no firm D call. V was cut by 0 bases and J by 7 bases, with 10 bases left in between. The germline V gene encodes CDR1 SGHDT and CDR2 YYEEEE. This CDR3 has 14 residues. In DNA form, the CDR3 reads TGTGCCAGCAGCTTGGTGGGCACGCACGGGGAGCTGTTTTTT. It yields the protein CASSLVGTHGELFF.

This clonotype was counted a few times. The chain couples TRBV7-3 to TRBJ2-5, with a possible D match to TRBD2 (6 bases). CDR3 length: 15 amino acids. V lost 1 base and J lost 5, with 14 bases in between. Germline loops: CDR1 SGHTA, CDR2 FQGTGA. The CDR3 DNA is TGTGCCAGCAGCTTAAATCCGGGAGTGGGTGAGACCCAGTACTTC. This sequence encodes CASSLNPGVGETQYF.

This clonotype was detected a few times. This chain links TRBV7-3 with TRBJ2-5, with D possibly being TRBD1 (7 bases). The CDR3 length is 14 residues. Trimming left V 5 bases short and J 4 bases short, with 14 bases between. Germline CDR1 SGHTA, CDR2 FQGTGA. This CDR3 reads CASSDAGGIETQYF. CDR3 nucleotides: TGTGCCAGCAGCGACGCAGGGGGGATAGAGACCCAGTACTTC.

As for this clonotype: Possible read error: a much larger clone is one base away. J is TRBJ2-1 and V is TRBV29-1; D is possibly TRBD1 or TRBD2 (5 bases each). The V gene lost 4 bases and the J gene lost 4 bases, with 14 bases spanning the gap. The length of the CDR3 is 14 residues. Germline CDR1 is SQVTM and CDR2 is ANQGSEA. CDR3 DNA sequence: TGCAGCGTTGCGGGGCGTGGACTTTACAATGAGCAGTTCTTC. Amino acids: CSVAGRGLYNEQFF.

This clonotype was counted between two and nine times. The chain uses TRBV10-3 and TRBJ2-3; 11 bases are shared with TRBD2. The V gene's germline CDR1 is ENHRY and CDR2 SYGVKD. The CDR3 contains 17 residues. J was trimmed by 2 bases and V by 0 bases; bases with no gene match: 4. This CDR3 is CAISESKLAGVTDTQYF. In DNA form, the CDR3 reads TGTGCCATCAGTGAGTCGAAACTAGCGGGAGTCACAGATACGCAGTATTTT.

The V gene is TRBV6-1, the J gene TRBJ2-5; 13 nucleotides align to TRBD2. Losses at the gene ends were 4 bases for V and 1 base for J; bases not matched to a gene: 6. Germline V gives CDR1 MNHNS, CDR2 SASEGT. The CDR3 sequence is 17 residues long. CDR3 region: CASSVRLAGGLQETQYF. The CDR3 region has the DNA TGTGCCAGCAGTGTAAGACTAGCGGGAGGCCTCCAAGAGACCCAGTACTTC.

V and J are TRBV12-3 or TRBV12-4 and TRBJ2-4; a possible D gene is TRBD1 (6 bases). The CDR3 has 12 residues. V lost 6 bases and J lost 5, with 8 bases in between. The DNA of the CDR3 is TGTGCCAGCAGCAACAGGGAAAACATTCAGTACTTC. Encoded protein: CASSNRENIQYF.

Written as DNA, the CDR3 is TGTGCCAGCAGGAGGGGACTAGCGGGAGGGGATACGCAGTATTTT. This codes for CASRRGLAGGDTQYF. This chain connects TRBV27 to TRBJ2-3; 16 bases are a match to TRBD2. The CDR3 loop spans 15 amino acids. V lost 6 bases to trimming and J lost 6 bases; unmatched junction nucleotides: 3. The germline V gene has CDR1 MNHEY and CDR2 SMNVEV (reference sequence).

This clonotype was recorded a few times. The V gene is TRBV14, the J gene TRBJ2-1, with a possible D match to TRBD1 (6 bases). The CDR3 loop spans 17 amino acids. Germline CDR1 is SGHDN and CDR2 is FVKESK. Trimming cost V 0 bases and J 2 bases, with 14 bases left between them. The DNA of the CDR3 is TGTGCCAGCAGCCAAGAAGGGGCAGGGGACGCCTACAATGAGCAGTTCTTC. Protein: CASSQEGAGDAYNEQFF. The entire variable domain, with the rest obtained from reference TRBV14 and TRBJ2-1, is as follows: EAGVTQFPSHSVIEKGQTVTLRCDPISGHDNLYWYRRVMGKEIKFLLHFVKESKQDESGMPNNRFLAERTGGTYSTLKVQPAELEDSGVYFCASSQEGAGDAYNEQFFGPGTRLTVL.

This clonotype was seen many times. This chain's CDR3 is CASSPGGVYNEQFF. CDR3 nucleotide sequence: TGTGCCAGCAGTCCGGGTGGGGTCTACAATGAGCAGTTCTTC. The chain is built from TRBV6-1 and TRBJ2-1; D is unresolved. V lost 5 bases and J lost 3, with 11 bases in between. Germline assignment: CDR1 MNHNS and CDR2 SASEGT. This CDR3 comprises 14 residues.

This clonotype was recorded a few times. The CDR3 reads CASSQQLASSYNEQFF. CDR3 sequence (DNA): TGTGCCAGCAGCCAACAACTAGCAAGCTCCTACAATGAGCAGTTCTTC. The chain has TRBV3-1 and TRBJ2-1, with D possibly being TRBD2 (6 bases). The germline CDR1 and CDR2 sequences are LGHDT and YNNKEL (reference sequence). This CDR3 is 16 amino acids long. The V end was cut by 2 bases, the J end by 0 bases, with 11 bases between.